This T cell receptor (beta chain) was observed in a study of blood T cell repertoires in COVID-19. Trimming at V came to 4 bases and at J to 3 bases, leaving 10 bases not matched to a gene. Germline V gives CDR1 KGHSH, CDR2 LQKENI. The CDR3 is made up of 18 amino acids. TCRdb keeps only in-frame clones here, not all; method: immunoSEQ multiplex PCR. This table holds about 280,000 clones, 85% found once. The source material was peripheral blood. This sequence joins TRBV18 and TRBJ2-6, with 9 positions matching TRBD1. The TCR was taken from a man aged 45 to 65 with active or convalescent COVID-19. The CDR3 loop reads CASSRFLQGAYGANVLTF. In DNA, the CDR3 is TGTGCCAGCTCACGATTCCTACAGGGGGCATATGGGGCCAACGTCCTGACTTTC.